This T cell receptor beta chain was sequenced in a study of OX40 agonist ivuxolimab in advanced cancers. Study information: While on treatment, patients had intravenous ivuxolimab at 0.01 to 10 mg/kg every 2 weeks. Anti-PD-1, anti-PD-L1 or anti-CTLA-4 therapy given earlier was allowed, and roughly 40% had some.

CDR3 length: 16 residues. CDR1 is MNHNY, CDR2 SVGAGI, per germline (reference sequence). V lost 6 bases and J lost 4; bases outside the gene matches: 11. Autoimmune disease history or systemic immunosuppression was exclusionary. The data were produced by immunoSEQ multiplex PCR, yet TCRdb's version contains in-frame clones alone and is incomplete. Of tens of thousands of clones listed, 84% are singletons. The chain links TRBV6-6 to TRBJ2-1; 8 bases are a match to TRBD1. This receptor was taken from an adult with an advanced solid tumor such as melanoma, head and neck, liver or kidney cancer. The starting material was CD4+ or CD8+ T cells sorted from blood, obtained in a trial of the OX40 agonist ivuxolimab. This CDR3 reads CASSYGSTGAYNEQFF. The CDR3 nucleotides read TGTGCCAGCAGCTACGGTTCGACAGGGGCATACAATGAGCAGTTCTTC.